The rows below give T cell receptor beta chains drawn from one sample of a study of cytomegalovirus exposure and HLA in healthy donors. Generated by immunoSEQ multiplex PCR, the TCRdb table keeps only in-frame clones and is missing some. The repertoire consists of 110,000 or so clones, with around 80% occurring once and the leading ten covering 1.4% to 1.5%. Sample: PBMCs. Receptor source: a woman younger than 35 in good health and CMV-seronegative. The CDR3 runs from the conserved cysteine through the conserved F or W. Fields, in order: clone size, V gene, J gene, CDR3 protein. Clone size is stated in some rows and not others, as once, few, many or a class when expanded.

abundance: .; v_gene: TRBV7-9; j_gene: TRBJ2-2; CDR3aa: CARGTVSNTGELFF
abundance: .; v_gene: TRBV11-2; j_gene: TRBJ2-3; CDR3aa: CASSASLLAGAADTQYF
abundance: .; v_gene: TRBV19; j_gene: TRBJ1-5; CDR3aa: CASSYDRDQPQHF
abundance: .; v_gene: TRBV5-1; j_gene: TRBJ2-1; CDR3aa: CASRPPGGAYNEQFF
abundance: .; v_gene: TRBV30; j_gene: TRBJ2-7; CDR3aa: CAWSSTWGQVSYEQYF
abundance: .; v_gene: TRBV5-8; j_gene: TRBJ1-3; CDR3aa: CASSLGGHLSGNTIYF
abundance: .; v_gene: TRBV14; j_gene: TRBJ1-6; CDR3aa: CASSQGTGSWNYNSPLHF
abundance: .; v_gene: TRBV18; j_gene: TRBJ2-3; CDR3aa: CASSPPSGTDTQYF
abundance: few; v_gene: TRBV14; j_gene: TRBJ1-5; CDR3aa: CASSQARTGWYQPQHF
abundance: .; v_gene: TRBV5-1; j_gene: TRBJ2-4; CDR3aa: CASSLSAGDLAKNSQYF
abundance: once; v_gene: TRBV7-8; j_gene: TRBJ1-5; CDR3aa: CASSLALRLSGNQPQHF
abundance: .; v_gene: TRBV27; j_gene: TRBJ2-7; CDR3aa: CASSLGVLNEQYF
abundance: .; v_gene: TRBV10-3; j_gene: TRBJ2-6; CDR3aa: CAVRQGRPGANVLTF
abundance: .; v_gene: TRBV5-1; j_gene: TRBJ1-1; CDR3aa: CASSHGGVNTEAFF
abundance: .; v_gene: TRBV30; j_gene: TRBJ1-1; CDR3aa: CACQIGMLNTEAFF
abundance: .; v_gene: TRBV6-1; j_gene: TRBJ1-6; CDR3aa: CALKGGGSPLHF
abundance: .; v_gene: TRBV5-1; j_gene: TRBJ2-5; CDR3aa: CASSPGLAGGQETQYF
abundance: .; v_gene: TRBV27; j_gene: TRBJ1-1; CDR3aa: CAAKQGSGTEAFF
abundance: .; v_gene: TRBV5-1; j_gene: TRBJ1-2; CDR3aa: CASSLVGTGAANYGYTF
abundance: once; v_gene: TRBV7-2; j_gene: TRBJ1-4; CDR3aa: CASSLGSVQRLFF
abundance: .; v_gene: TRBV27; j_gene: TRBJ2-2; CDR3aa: CASNILGTRNTGELFF
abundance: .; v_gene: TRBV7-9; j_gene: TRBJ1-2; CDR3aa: CASSLVGEGYTF
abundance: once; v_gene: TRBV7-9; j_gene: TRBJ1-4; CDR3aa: CASSLVSLRGEKLFF
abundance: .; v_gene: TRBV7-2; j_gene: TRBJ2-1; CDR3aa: CASSMGLAGGTNEQFF
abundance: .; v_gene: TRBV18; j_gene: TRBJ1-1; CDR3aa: CASSLTGEHLNTEAFF
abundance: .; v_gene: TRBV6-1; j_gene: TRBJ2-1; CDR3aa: CASSEGASGVDEQFF
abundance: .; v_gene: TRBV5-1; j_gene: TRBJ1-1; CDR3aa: CASSLGGGNTEAFF
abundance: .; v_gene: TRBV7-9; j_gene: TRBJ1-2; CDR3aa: CASSPRQAKNYGYTF
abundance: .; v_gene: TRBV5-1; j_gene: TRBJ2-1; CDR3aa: CASSLGDRNNEQFF
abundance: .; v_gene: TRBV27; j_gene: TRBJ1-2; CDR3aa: CASSIGTFLGNGYTF
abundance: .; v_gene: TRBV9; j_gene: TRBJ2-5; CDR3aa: CASSPQEGAGETQYF